This TCR beta chain was sequenced for a study of graft-versus-host responses after intestinal transplantation. Notes on the study in general: Maximum circulating GvH clone levels tracked with early post-transplant HvG decreases.

The germline gives CDR1 MDHEN, CDR2 SYDVKM. The CDR3 is 13 residues long. Trimming stripped 6 bases from V and 0 bases from J, with 5 bases between. This clone showed up just a few times. Here immunoSEQ multiplex PCR was the method, and the copy in TCRdb shows in-frame clones only, minus some. The table includes roughly 14,000 clones, roughly 29% detected once. This chain joins TRBV28 and TRBJ2-2; no clear D. This receptor was taken from a human patient who received an intestinal transplant. The specimen was alloreactive CD4+ T cells from a mixed lymphocyte reaction culture, collected before intestinal transplant. Subset in this sample: CFSE-low proliferating T cells sorted from roughly six-day pre-transplant mixed lymphocyte reaction (GvH or HvG direction). The CDR3 DNA is TGTGCCAGCAGCCACCCGAACACCGGGGAGCTGTTTTTT. This translates into CASSHPNTGELFF.